A selection of T cell receptor beta chains follows, all from one sample in a study of identifying expanded T cells in peripheral blood. Profiling relied on immunoSEQ multiplex PCR, and the TCRdb table lists in-frame clones only, not all of them. The sample gives about 58,000 clones, approximately 83% of which show up once; about 15% is in the top ten. Sequenced: blood. These receptors came from a person aged 18 to 70 in good health. The CDR3 runs from the conserved cysteine through the conserved F or W. The D gene is left open where the match is weak. Clone size is stated in some rows and not others, as once, few, many or a class when expanded.

CDR3: CASSDLGLAQETQYF
DNA: TGTGCCAGCAGTGATCTTGGACTAGCCCAAGAGACCCAGTACTTC
V: TRBV2
J: TRBJ2-5
size: NA
D: TRBD2

CDR3: CASSLRGEYNEQFF
DNA: TGTGCCAGCAGCTTAAGGGGAGAGTACAATGAGCAGTTCTTC
V: TRBV7-2
J: TRBJ2-1
size: NA
D: NA

CDR3: CASKPSPGLRYGYTF
DNA: TGCGCCAGCAAACCTTCGCCAGGGCTCAGGTATGGCTACACCTTC
V: TRBV5-1
J: TRBJ1-2
size: NA
D: NA

CDR3: CASSPSGANVLTF
DNA: TGTGCCAGCAGTCCTTCTGGGGCCAACGTCCTGACTTTC
V: TRBV2
J: TRBJ2-6
size: NA
D: NA

CDR3: CASSVGQGGTEAFF
DNA: TGTGCCAGCAGTGTCGGACAGGGGGGCACTGAAGCTTTCTTT
V: TRBV6-1
J: TRBJ1-1
size: NA
D: TRBD1

CDR3: CAWSGQRPGGDSNQPQHF
DNA: TGTGCCTGGAGTGGACAACGACCTGGGGGGGATAGCAATCAGCCCCAGCATTTT
V: TRBV30
J: TRBJ1-5
size: NA
D: NA

CDR3: CASSQTGGGQPQHF
DNA: TGTGCCAGCAGCCAGACAGGGGGCGGTCAGCCCCAGCATTTT
V: TRBV28
J: TRBJ1-5
size: few
D: TRBD1

CDR3: CASSLETRITGVQETQYF
DNA: TGTGCCAGCAGCTTAGAGACGCGAATAACAGGGGTTCAAGAGACCCAGTACTTC
V: TRBV11-3
J: TRBJ2-5
size: NA
D: TRBD1

CDR3: CASSQDKLGIQYF
DNA: TGCGCCAGCAGCCAAGATAAGCTAGGCATTCAGTACTTC
V: TRBV4-3
J: TRBJ2-4
size: NA
D: NA

CDR3: CASSSWTGGHEQYF
DNA: TGTGCCAGCAGCTCATGGACAGGGGGCCACGAGCAGTACTTC
V: TRBV7-2
J: TRBJ2-7
size: few
D: TRBD1

CDR3: CASSGPREQYF
DNA: TGTGCCAGCAGTGGGCCGCGGGAGCAGTACTTC
V: TRBV28
J: TRBJ2-7
size: NA
D: NA

CDR3: CASSPGPVPYEQYF
DNA: TGTGCCAGCAGCCCCGGACCGGTACCCTACGAGCAGTACTTC
V: TRBV9
J: TRBJ2-7
size: NA
D: NA

CDR3: CASSLVWGGETQYF
DNA: TGTGCCAGCAGCTTAGTATGGGGAGGAGAGACCCAGTACTTC
V: TRBV7-2
J: TRBJ2-5
size: NA
D: NA

CDR3: CASSTGSGFSGNTIYF
DNA: TGTGCCAGTAGTACGGGTTCAGGATTCTCTGGAAACACCATATATTTT
V: TRBV19
J: TRBJ1-3
size: NA
D: NA

CDR3: CATSRDQTEAFF
DNA: TGTGCCACCAGCAGAGATCAGACTGAAGCTTTCTTT
V: TRBV15
J: TRBJ1-1
size: few
D: NA

CDR3: CATSREGGNYGYTF
DNA: TGTGCCACCAGCAGAGAGGGGGGAAACTATGGCTACACCTTC
V: TRBV15
J: TRBJ1-2
size: NA
D: NA

CDR3: CASLPGASSYNEQFF
DNA: TGTGCCAGCCTCCCGGGGGCCAGCTCCTACAATGAGCAGTTCTTC
V: TRBV2
J: TRBJ2-1
size: NA
D: NA

CDR3: CASSEGTGIRGYTF
DNA: TGTGCCAGCAGTGAAGGGACAGGGATACGTGGCTACACCTTC
V: TRBV6-1
J: TRBJ1-2
size: NA
D: TRBD1

CDR3: CASSQHRGIYEQYF
DNA: TGTGCCAGCAGCCAGCACAGGGGGATCTACGAGCAGTACTTC
V: TRBV7-9
J: TRBJ2-7
size: NA
D: TRBD1

CDR3: CASSSGQGWTEAFF
DNA: TGTGCCAGCAGTTCAGGACAGGGGTGGACTGAAGCTTTCTTT
V: TRBV27
J: TRBJ1-1
size: NA
D: TRBD1

CDR3: CASSLAGPQETQYF
DNA: TGCGCCAGCAGCTTAGCGGGGCCCCAAGAGACCCAGTACTTC
V: TRBV5-1
J: TRBJ2-5
size: NA
D: TRBD2

CDR3: CASSLVVQGADTQYF
DNA: TGTGCCAGCAGCCTAGTTGTACAGGGAGCAGATACGCAGTATTTT
V: TRBV6-1
J: TRBJ2-3
size: once
D: NA

CDR3: CAISESLGGQEQYF
DNA: TGTGCCATCAGTGAGTCGTTAGGGGGACAGGAGCAGTACTTC
V: TRBV10-3
J: TRBJ2-7
size: NA
D: TRBD1

CDR3: CVSSALGHPNSGNTIYF
DNA: TGTGTCAGCAGTGCCCTGGGACATCCGAACTCTGGAAACACCATATATTTT
V: TRBV2
J: TRBJ1-3
size: once
D: NA

CDR3: CASSAGWSEKLFF
DNA: TGTGCCAGTAGTGCGGGGTGGAGTGAAAAACTGTTTTTT
V: TRBV19
J: TRBJ1-4
size: few
D: NA

CDR3: CASSSNRPYEQYF
DNA: TGTGCCAGCAGTAGTAACAGGCCCTACGAGCAGTACTTC
V: TRBV11-3
J: TRBJ2-7
size: NA
D: NA

CDR3: CASSGNGLGTEAFF
DNA: TGTGCCAGCAGCGGAAACGGTCTAGGCACTGAAGCTTTCTTT
V: TRBV7-2
J: TRBJ1-1
size: NA
D: NA

CDR3: CASSQDIRYTIYF
DNA: TGCGCCAGCAGCCAAGATATTCGGTACACCATATATTTT
V: TRBV4-3
J: TRBJ1-3
size: NA
D: NA

CDR3: CASSVSGGNGEQFF
DNA: TGTGCCAGCAGTGTTAGCGGGGGGAATGGTGAGCAGTTCTTC
V: TRBV27
J: TRBJ2-1
size: NA
D: TRBD2

CDR3: CASSQSGTVWRGRVADTQYF
DNA: TGCGCCAGCAGTCAATCGGGGACTGTTTGGCGGGGGCGGGTCGCAGATACGCAGTATTTT
V: TRBV23-1
J: TRBJ2-3
size: NA
D: NA

CDR3: CASSYSEPGTNEKLFF
DNA: TGTGCCAGCAGTTACTCTGAGCCTGGAACTAATGAAAAACTGTTTTTT
V: TRBV6-6
J: TRBJ1-4
size: NA
D: NA

CDR3: CASSYSNGVGEQFF
DNA: TGTGCCAGCAGTTACTCGAACGGGGTCGGTGAGCAGTTCTTC
V: TRBV6-5
J: TRBJ2-1
size: NA
D: NA

CDR3: CASSLDPRDEQFF
DNA: TGCGCCAGCAGCTTGGACCCGAGGGATGAGCAGTTCTTC
V: TRBV5-1
J: TRBJ2-1
size: NA
D: NA

CDR3: CASSRTSGSNDEQYF
DNA: TGTGCCAGCAGCCGAACTAGCGGGAGTAACGACGAGCAGTACTTC
V: TRBV7-9
J: TRBJ2-7
size: NA
D: TRBD2

CDR3: CASSFRAEAFF
DNA: TGTGCCAGCAGCTTCCGGGCCGAAGCTTTCTTT
V: TRBV5-6
J: TRBJ1-1
size: NA
D: NA

CDR3: CASSFGLAGRDTQYF
DNA: TGTGCCAGCAGCTTCGGACTAGCGGGGCGAGATACGCAGTATTTT
V: TRBV11-1
J: TRBJ2-3
size: NA
D: TRBD2

CDR3: CASSSGPVSGNTIYF
DNA: TGTGCCAGCAGCTCGGGACCGGTCTCTGGAAACACCATATATTTT
V: TRBV6-5
J: TRBJ1-3
size: medium-sized
D: NA

CDR3: CASSSRQSYNEQFF
DNA: TGTGCCAGCAGCTCTCGACAGTCATACAATGAGCAGTTCTTC
V: TRBV11-3
J: TRBJ2-1
size: NA
D: NA

CDR3: CASHGTGGNGYTF
DNA: TGTGCCAGCCACGGGACAGGGGGCAATGGCTACACCTTC
V: TRBV9
J: TRBJ1-2
size: NA
D: TRBD1